This TCR beta chain was documented in a study of shared clonotypes between healthy human individuals. Looked up from germline, CDR1 is SGHNT and CDR2 is YYREEE (reference sequence). The V end lost 8 bases, the J end lost 9 bases, and 15 bases lay between the germline ends. There are 12 residues in the CDR3. Produced via immunoSEQ multiplex PCR; TCRdb's table is partial and in-frame only. The repertoire has approximately 2.3 million clones, roughly 93% of them found once; the top ten carry 0.39%. Sequencing was done on a sample of naive CD4+ T cells from PBMCs. The subset here: CD45RA+ positively selected. This clonotype was sampled from a man aged 18 to 30 in good health. Some clones in this sample may be carry-over from other donors' samples. The chain links TRBV5-4 to TRBJ2-1, with D perhaps matching TRBD1 (5 bases). The chain's CDR3 is CARSTDQGEQFF. The DNA for the CDR3 is TGTGCCAGGTCGACTGACCAGGGTGAGCAGTTCTTC.